Listed here are 18 T cell receptor beta chains from one sample, sequenced in a study of regulatory T cells in long-lasting Graves disease. To make TCR beta libraries, researchers used iRepertoire HTBI primers and Arm-PCR of CDR3 regions. TCRdb re-called the multiplex PCR reads through MiXCR, storing one row per CDR3 protein. The data hold about 220,000 distinct CDR3 sequences, with approximately 18% observed a single time. Time point described: newly diagnosed GD, antithyroid drugs for less than 3 months. The TCR library was made from RNA extracted from PBMCs. The same sample was also studied in work on T cells in Graves' hyperthyroidism and ophthalmopathy.

Source: peripheral blood mononuclear cells (PBMCs), taken at new diagnosis, from a patient treated with antithyroid drugs. Receptors originate from a woman in her thirties with Graves disease.

The V call is TRBV6-2 or TRBV6-3, the J call TRBJ1-1; D gene uncertain. The CDR3 is made up of 15 amino acids. Germline CDR1 is MNHEY and CDR2 is SVGEGT. V was shortened by 0 bases and J by 2 bases, with 10 bases between the two germline ends. CDR3 amino acids: CASSYSPGLNTEAFF. The CDR3 DNA reads as TGTGCCAGCAGTTACTCTCCAGGACTAAACACTGAAGCTTTCTTT.

A remark on this clonotype: A much larger clone differs by one base, so this may be a read error. This chain uses TRBV30 with TRBJ2-2; perhaps TRBD2 as D (5 bases). Germline V gives CDR1 GTSNPN, CDR2 SVGIG (reference sequence). This CDR3 region has 14 residues. The CDR3: CAWRVRLSPGELFF. DNA for the CDR3: TGTGCCTGGCGTGTACGACTATCCCCCGGGGAGCTGTTTTTT.

This clonotype was observed many times. The gene calls are TRBV6-1 and TRBJ2-7; D may be TRBD1 (7 bases). The germline V and J ends were trimmed by 5 bases and 3 bases, with 17 bases remaining between them. The length of the CDR3 is 15 residues. The germline CDR1 and CDR2 sequences are MNHNS and SASEGT. In DNA form, the CDR3 reads TGTGCCAGCAGTCTAAGCAGACAGGGAGGCTACGAGCAGTACTTC. Protein sequence: CASSLSRQGGYEQYF.

The table lists this clonotype with a count of one. The chain employs TRBV9 and TRBJ2-1, with D possibly called TRBD1 or TRBD2 (5 bases each). This CDR3 has 13 residues. Per germline, CDR1 SGDLS and CDR2 YYNGEE. Trimming left V 4 bases short and J 5 bases short, with 10 bases between. The CDR3 coding sequence is TGTGCCAGCAGCCTAGGGACCCACAATGAGCAGTTCTTC. Translation gives CASSLGTHNEQFF.

This clonotype appeared many times. The V gene is TRBV12-3 or TRBV12-4, the J gene TRBJ1-2; D is undetermined. V was cut by 3 bases and J by 8 bases, with 10 bases left in between. CDR3 length: 12 residues. Written as DNA, the CDR3 is TGTGCCAGCAGTTTTTCCAGGACGGGCTACACCTTC. It translates to CASSFSRTGYTF.

This clonotype was detected many times. The rearrangement links TRBV28 to TRBJ2-7; D gene unclear. CDR3 length: 15 amino acids. The ends were cut back, 3 bases at V and 6 bases at J, with 18 bases in the middle. The V gene's germline CDR1 is MDHEN and CDR2 SYDVKM. The CDR3 nucleotides are TGTGCCAGCAGTTTTAGGTTCAAGGGCGTCGGCGAGCAGTACTTC. It specifies CASSFRFKGVGEQYF.

This clonotype was seen many times. The J gene is TRBJ2-6, the V gene TRBV7-2, with 12 bases matching TRBD2. Germline CDR1 and CDR2: SGHTA and FQGNSA. The V and J ends lost 3 bases and 1 base, in that order; junction bases with no gene match: 10. This CDR3 region has 20 residues. The CDR3 protein is CASSLTSGGLHLSGANVLTF. The CDR3 DNA is TGTGCCAGCAGCTTGACTAGCGGGGGACTACACCTATCTGGGGCCAACGTCCTGACTTTC.

This clonotype has a count of ten or more. The chain joins TRBV3-1 to TRBJ1-6; D not certain. V was shortened by 2 bases and J by 7 bases, with 15 bases between the two germline ends. Germline V gene data show CDR1 as LGHDT and CDR2 as YNNKEL (reference sequence). This CDR3 is built from 16 residues. The CDR3: CASSQRETGENSPLHF. CDR3 DNA: TGTGCCAGCAGCCAACGTGAAACGGGTGAGAATTCACCCCTCCACTTT.

Regarding this clonotype: A much larger clone sits a single nucleotide away, making a read error possible. The chain's CDR3 is CASSQRAGYGYTF. The CDR3 region has the DNA TGTGCCAGCAGCCAGCGGGCGGGCTATGGCTACACCTTC. The rearrangement links TRBV7-2 to TRBJ1-2; unclear D gene. The CDR3 extends over 13 amino acids. Per germline, CDR1 SGHTA and CDR2 FQGNSA. Trimming took off 5 bases at V and 4 bases at J, with 11 bases between the two ends. Based on the CDR3 plus reference TRBV7-2 and TRBJ1-2, the full variable domain is GAGVSQSPSNKVTEKGKDVELRCDPISGHTALYWYRQSLGQGLEFLIYFQGNSAPDKSGLPSDRFSAERTGGSVSTLTIQRTQQEDSAVYLCASSQRAGYGYTFGSGTRLTVV.

There are many counts of this clonotype. CDR3 region: CSAAGAPVQGQGSTEAFF. The CDR3 DNA is TGCAGTGCCGCGGGGGCGCCAGTTCAGGGACAGGGGAGCACTGAAGCTTTCTTT. V and J are TRBV20-1 and TRBJ1-1, with 10 bases identical to TRBD1. Germline CDR1 reads DFQATT; CDR2 reads SNEGSKA (reference sequence). The CDR3 consists of 18 residues. J lost 4 bases, V lost 6 bases, and 20 bases had no gene match.

This clonotype was detected ten times or more. The chain has TRBV10-2 and TRBJ2-7; 7 nucleotides line up with TRBD1. The CDR3 loop spans 11 amino acids. Per the germline V gene, CDR1 is WSHSY and CDR2 is SAAADI. The junction had 1 base not matched to a gene; V was cut back by 9 bases and J by 2 bases. CDR3 sequence reads: CASTGAYEQYF. CDR3 bases: TGCGCCAGTACAGGGGCCTACGAGCAGTACTTC.

In regard to this clonotype: One base away lies a much larger clone, so this may be a sequencing read error. DNA for the CDR3: TGTGCCAGCAGCTTAGCGCGGGGCGTCAGGGCGAATTCACCCCTCCACTTT. Its translation: CASSLARGVRANSPLHF. This chain links TRBV7-3 with TRBJ1-6; weak D call: TRBD1 (5 bases). The germline V and J ends were trimmed by 2 bases and 7 bases, with 18 bases remaining between them. The CDR3 is 17 amino acids. Germline assignment: CDR1 SGHTA and CDR2 FQGTGA.

The V gene is TRBV6-1, the J gene TRBJ2-1; D possibly corresponds to TRBD2 (6 bases). Germline CDR1 and CDR2: MNHNS and SASEGT. The CDR3 covers 12 residues. With 6 bases removed from V and 12 bases from J, the gap between germline ends came to 15 bases. The CDR3 sequence: CASRSSGTSQFF. The DNA of the CDR3 is TGTGCCAGCAGGTCTTCCGGGACTTCGCAGTTCTTC.

In this sample, this clonotype turned up many times. This rearrangement joins TRBV27 to TRBJ1-2; the D gene is possibly TRBD1 (5 bases). The germline CDR1 and CDR2 sequences are MNHEY and SMNVEV (reference sequence). CDR3 length: 15 amino acids. The V end was cut by 5 bases, the J end by 5 bases, with 18 bases between. In DNA form, the CDR3 reads TGTGCCAGCAGTCCGACGCACAGGCGGGAATATGGCTACACCTTC. It translates to CASSPTHRREYGYTF.

This clonotype was counted many times. The rearrangement links TRBV6-5 to TRBJ1-4; possible D gene TRBD1, 5 bases. Germline values: CDR1 MNHEY, CDR2 SVGAGI. V was clipped by 2 bases and J by 8 bases, with 21 bases between them. The CDR3 sequence is 17 residues long. The CDR3 DNA follows: TGTGCCAGCAGTTACCGATATGACAGCGTTAGAGGGGAAAAACTGTTTTTT. This codes for CASSYRYDSVRGEKLFF.

The chain joins TRBV7-8 to TRBJ1-1; D not certain. The germline V gene encodes CDR1 SGHVS and CDR2 FQNEAQ. The CDR3 loop spans 16 amino acids. The ends were cut back, 2 bases at V and 3 bases at J, with 16 bases in the middle. This CDR3 reads CASSLRAVPSDTEAFF. CDR3 bases: TGTGCCAGCAGCTTACGGGCAGTGCCCTCGGACACTGAAGCTTTCTTT.

This clonotype was observed a few times. The chain has TRBV9 and TRBJ1-1; D remains unclear. Trimming removed 0 bases from V and 2 bases from J, with 5 bases in between. CDR3 size: 13 residues. Germline CDR1 SGDLS, CDR2 YYNGEE. The CDR3 region is CASSVGINTEAFF. CDR3 sequence (DNA): TGTGCCAGCAGCGTAGGGATAAACACTGAAGCTTTCTTT.

This clonotype was observed at least ten times. The chain couples TRBV27 to TRBJ1-2; perhaps TRBD1 as D (6 bases). The CDR3 runs to 13 residues. Germline loops: CDR1 MNHEY, CDR2 SMNVEV (reference sequence). The V and J ends lost 2 bases and 6 bases respectively, with 10 bases between them. CDR3 sequence: CASSLNRADGYTF. In nucleotides, the CDR3 is TGTGCCAGCAGTTTAAACAGGGCCGATGGCTACACCTTC.